The clone carrying this T cell receptor (beta chain) came up once. This record belongs to a study of blood T cell repertoires in COVID-19. In germline, CDR1 is MGHDK, CDR2 SYGVNS. V was pared by 6 bases and J by 2 bases, with 6 bases between. The CDR3 extends over 12 amino acids. Profiling relied on immunoSEQ multiplex PCR, and the TCRdb table lists in-frame clones only, not all of them. There are about 97,000 clones in the sample; approximately 90% occur only once, and 5% to 6.5% lies in the top ten. The rearrangement joins TRBV25-1 to TRBJ2-3; D remains ambiguous. The sample taken for sequencing was peripheral blood. This clonotype was obtained from a woman in her 50s with COVID-19, enrolled during active disease. The CDR3 nucleotides are TGTGCCAGCAGGGGCTACACAGATACGCAGTATTTT. Its protein is CASRGYTDTQYF.